This T cell receptor beta chain derives from a study of shared clonotypes between healthy human individuals. Findings of the study overall: Clonotype sharing across donors was expected to vary with sequencing depth. In having few donors, the study represented limited genetic and exposure-history diversity. Shared clonotypes: 4.5% to 6.5% naive CD4, 3% to 3.5% naive CD8, less than 2.5% memory CD4, 0.4% memory CD8.

Only in-frame clones appear in the TCRdb table, and some are missing; sequencing was by immunoSEQ multiplex PCR. Of about 680,000 clones in the sample, roughly 94% are singletons; the top ten hold approximately 25%. From germline, CDR1 is MGHRA and CDR2 YSYEKL. This CDR3 is 16 amino acids long. Trimming removed 3 bases from V and 2 bases from J; junction bases left unmatched: 7. This clone appeared once. Antigen specificity is unknown. CD8 cells regarded as naive lacked CD45RO, were positively chosen for CCR7, and omitted terminally differentiated effector memory CD45RA+ cells. The study enrolled healthy HIV-negative adults without recent acute infections or vaccinations as donors.

Sequenced input: naive CD8+ T cells sorted from blood. The genes are TRBV4-1 and TRBJ2-1; 7 bases fit TRBD2. The TCR originated in a man in his thirties or forties in good health. The CDR3 nucleotides are TGCGCCAGCAGCCACTCCCTAGCGGCGGCCTACAATGAGCAGTTCTTC. Amino acid sequence: CASSHSLAAAYNEQFF.